This TCR beta chain was profiled in a study of blood T cells in healthy people across ages. V shed 3 bases and J 4 bases; nucleotides not matched to a gene: 3. This CDR3 spans 14 amino acids. Germline assignment: CDR1 SGDLS and CDR2 YYNGEE. This clonotype was seen more than once but under ten times. Its antigen is not known. General study results and limits: Estimates of diversity drawn from one million T cells were considered underestimates.

Healthy individuals of Caucasian origin from Russia, aged 6 to 90, served as donors. Primers used in a second PCR of roughly 6 to 12 cycles were a sample-barcoded 5' primer and a J-beta primer mix. TCRdb processed the 5' RACE reads anew with MiXCR; each CDR3 protein has one entry. The sample consists of 1.5 million to 2 million distinct CDR3 sequences, about 31% of them appearing once. The specimen was blood. The receptor's source is a woman aged 30 to 39 in good health. V is TRBV9 and J is TRBJ2-5; TRBD1 aligns across 10 bases. The CDR3 DNA reads as TGTGCCAGCAGCGATGGGACAGGGGCAGAGACCCAGTACTTC. Amino acid sequence: CASSDGTGAETQYF.